The rows below give T cell receptor beta chains drawn from one sample of a study of OX40 agonist ivuxolimab in advanced cancers. Libraries were prepared by immunoSEQ multiplex PCR; TCRdb keeps only in-frame clonotypes and omits some of them. In the table there are about 69,000 clones, around 90% of which are singletons. This specimen was CD4+ or CD8+ T cells sorted from blood, taken in a trial of the OX40 agonist ivuxolimab. The receptors come from an adult with an advanced solid tumor such as melanoma, head and neck, liver or kidney cancer. Both conserved end residues are part of each CDR3. Fields, in order: J gene, D gene, clone size, CDR3 length, V gene, CDR3 DNA, CDR3 protein. A D gene is named only where the DNA matches it firmly. Size is stated for part of the rows, as once, few or many counts, or as a class when the clone is expanded.

TRBJ1-1,NA,NA,14,TRBV19,TGTGCCAGTAGTATTTCGGCAGCTAGGACTGAAGCTTTCTTT,CASSISAARTEAFF
TRBJ2-1,TRBD2,once,14,TRBV4-2,TGTGCCAGCAGCCAAGCCAGCGGGAACAATGAGCAGTTCTTC,CASSQASGNNEQFF
TRBJ2-1,NA,NA,11,TRBV20-1,TGCAGTGCTCTCTCCTACAATGAGCAGTTCTTC,CSALSYNEQFF
TRBJ1-5,NA,NA,14,TRBV18,TGTGCCAGCTCACCGCCAGAAAGGGCTCAGCCCCAGCATTTT,CASSPPERAQPQHF
TRBJ2-3,NA,NA,12,TRBV7-9,TGTGCCAGCAGCCCCAGCGGAGATACGCAGTATTTT,CASSPSGDTQYF
TRBJ2-2,NA,NA,15,TRBV6-5,TGTGCCAGCAGTTCCTTAAGGGGTCGGACCGGGGAGCTGTTTTTT,CASSSLRGRTGELFF
TRBJ2-2,NA,NA,17,TRBV5-6,TGTGCCAGCAGCTTGGTTGGGACACGACCGAACACCGGGGAGCTGTTTTTT,CASSLVGTRPNTGELFF
TRBJ1-4,NA,NA,13,TRBV30,TGTGCCTGGGGGACTGGGGGTAATGAAAAACTGTTTTTT,CAWGTGGNEKLFF
TRBJ2-7,NA,few,15,TRBV27,TGTGCCAGCAGGGTAGACAGCACCCCTAAGAGGGAGCAGTACTTC,CASRVDSTPKREQYF
TRBJ2-3,NA,NA,15,TRBV10-3,TGTGCCATCAGTGAGACCTATGTTGGGGGAGATACGCAGTATTTT,CAISETYVGGDTQYF
TRBJ2-3,TRBD2,once,15,TRBV15,TGTGCCACCAGCAGTAGGACTAGCCGGATAGATACGCAGTATTTT,CATSSRTSRIDTQYF
TRBJ2-6,NA,NA,17,TRBV5-1,TGCGCCAGCATTGAAATGTTGGGTAGCTCTGGGGCCAACGTCCTGACTTTC,CASIEMLGSSGANVLTF
TRBJ2-3,NA,NA,14,TRBV19,TGTGCCAGTAGTATAGTAGGAGCCCCAGATACGCAGTATTTT,CASSIVGAPDTQYF
TRBJ1-1,NA,NA,13,TRBV7-3,TGTGCCAGCAGCTCTCATCAGAACACTGAAGCTTTCTTT,CASSSHQNTEAFF
TRBJ2-2,TRBD1,NA,15,TRBV4-1,TGCGCCAGCAGCCGTGGGACAGGGTCGGCCGGGGAGCTGTTTTTT,CASSRGTGSAGELFF
TRBJ1-5,NA,NA,13,TRBV28,TGTGCCACTCAAACTTCCGGCAATCAGCCCCAGCATTTT,CATQTSGNQPQHF
TRBJ2-3,NA,NA,15,TRBV5-6,TGTGCCAGCAGCTCCCTTAAAGGGGAGGCAGATACGCAGTATTTT,CASSSLKGEADTQYF
TRBJ2-3,NA,NA,11,TRBV11-2,TGTGCCAGCAGCTCCTCCCCGGCGCAGTATTTT,CASSSSPAQYF
TRBJ2-5,NA,NA,17,TRBV7-9,TGTGCCAGCAGCTTCGCCGGACCACTGAGGGGTCAAGAGACCCAGTACTTC,CASSFAGPLRGQETQYF
TRBJ1-2,NA,NA,13,TRBV15,TGTGCCACCAGCCGGGGCGCAAGCTATGGCTACACCTTC,CATSRGASYGYTF
TRBJ2-1,NA,NA,13,TRBV29-1,TGCAGCGTTATAGGTACATCCTACAATGAGCAGTTCTTC,CSVIGTSYNEQFF
TRBJ2-1,NA,NA,15,TRBV10-1,TGCGCCAGCAGTGAGGACCTAAGCTCCTACAATGAGCAGTTCTTC,CASSEDLSSYNEQFF
TRBJ2-1,NA,NA,16,TRBV4-2,TGTGCCAGCAGCCAAGAAAATGGTGCCGAGGGGGATGAGCAGTTCTTC,CASSQENGAEGDEQFF
TRBJ2-7,NA,NA,14,TRBV25-1,TGTGCCAGCAGCAGGGTAGGAGGATACTACGAGCAGTACTTC,CASSRVGGYYEQYF
TRBJ2-1,TRBD2,NA,16,TRBV7-9,TGTGCCAGCAGCCACCGACTAGCGGGAGGGGTTTATGAGCAGTTCTTC,CASSHRLAGGVYEQFF
TRBJ2-1,TRBD2,NA,16,TRBV7-3,TGTGCCAGCAGCAGCCCGGGACTAGCGGGGCGCAATGAGCAGTTCTTC,CASSSPGLAGRNEQFF
TRBJ1-2,NA,NA,14,TRBV13,TGTGCCAGCAGCTTAAGGGCACCGAACTATGGCTACACCTTC,CASSLRAPNYGYTF
TRBJ1-1,TRBD1,NA,13,TRBV11-2,TGTGCCAGCAGCAAACAGGGGACCGCTGAAGCTTTCTTT,CASSKQGTAEAFF
TRBJ2-7,TRBD2,NA,17,TRBV11-2,TGTGCCAGCAGTCGAGGTCCCCCTGCTAGCGGGAGGGGCGAGCAGTACTTC,CASSRGPPASGRGEQYF
TRBJ2-7,NA,NA,14,TRBV5-1,TGCGCCAGCAGCTTGTACCTAGGGGGATACGAGCAGTACTTC,CASSLYLGGYEQYF
TRBJ2-1,TRBD2,NA,15,TRBV6-5,TGTGCCAGCAGTCGAGCGGGATCCTTATACAATGAGCAGTTCTTC,CASSRAGSLYNEQFF
TRBJ2-7,NA,few,11,TRBV7-9,TGTGCCAGCAGCAACGTCGACGAGCAGTACTTC,CASSNVDEQYF
TRBJ2-1,NA,NA,13,TRBV5-4,TGTGCCAGCAGCTTGGACGGTTACAATGAGCAGTTCTTC,CASSLDGYNEQFF
TRBJ2-7,TRBD1,NA,12,TRBV6-6,TGTGCCAGCAGTGACAGGGTTTACGAGCAGTACTTC,CASSDRVYEQYF
TRBJ2-1,TRBD2,NA,13,TRBV27,TGTGCCAGCAGGACTAGCGGGAGATCTGAGCAGTTCTTC,CASRTSGRSEQFF
TRBJ1-5,NA,NA,14,TRBV11-2,TGTGCCAGCAGCTTAGATTCCACTTATCAGCCCCAGCATTTT,CASSLDSTYQPQHF
TRBJ1-4,NA,NA,14,TRBV11-2,TGTGCCAGCAGGCCGGTTACGGCTAATGAAAAACTGTTTTTT,CASRPVTANEKLFF
TRBJ2-3,NA,NA,16,TRBV7-3,TGTGCCAGCAGCCCGGAACTAACTAGTTCCGCAGATACGCAGTATTTT,CASSPELTSSADTQYF
TRBJ2-7,TRBD1,NA,14,TRBV5-6,TGTGCCAGCAGCTTAGGGGGCCCCCGGGACAGTACGTACTTC,CASSLGGPRDSTYF
TRBJ2-5,NA,once,13,TRBV5-6,TGTGCCAGCAGCTTAGCGGGTGGGGAGACCCAGTACTTC,CASSLAGGETQYF
TRBJ1-5,NA,NA,13,TRBV7-9,TGTGCCAGCAGCTTAGAAGAAGCCGCGCCCCAGCATTTT,CASSLEEAAPQHF
TRBJ1-2,NA,NA,14,TRBV7-8,TGTGCCAGCAGCTTAGAGAGGAGAGTCTATGGCTACACCTTC,CASSLERRVYGYTF
TRBJ2-7,TRBD1,NA,16,TRBV13,TGTGCCAGCAGACCCCTGCCGGGACAGAGATTTTACGAGCAGTACTTC,CASRPLPGQRFYEQYF
TRBJ2-1,NA,NA,12,TRBV15,TGTGCCACCAGCAGAAACGAGGCAGGTCAGTTCTTC,CATSRNEAGQFF
TRBJ2-7,NA,NA,12,TRBV28,TGTGCCAGCAGTTCCCGGATCTACGAGCAGTACTTC,CASSSRIYEQYF
TRBJ2-7,NA,NA,13,TRBV6-5,TGTGCCAGCAGTTCAGGGCCGGGCCTCGAGCAGTACTTC,CASSSGPGLEQYF
TRBJ1-3,TRBD1,NA,16,TRBV7-9,TGTGCCAGCAGTCGCGAAACAGGGGGCTCTGGAAACACCATATATTTT,CASSRETGGSGNTIYF
TRBJ2-3,NA,NA,13,TRBV9,TGTGCCAGCAGCGCCTCGCTGCTTGGTACGCAGTATTTT,CASSASLLGTQYF
TRBJ2-7,NA,NA,15,TRBV13,TGTGCCAGCAGCTTAGGTATACAGGTGCCCTCGAGGGAGTACTTC,CASSLGIQVPSREYF
TRBJ2-7,NA,NA,14,TRBV11-1,TGTGCCAGCAGCTTAGCCCTGAGCTCCTACGAGCAGTACTTC,CASSLALSSYEQYF
TRBJ1-5,TRBD1,NA,15,TRBV7-2,TGTGCCAGCAGCGTAACAGGACAGGGCTATCAGCCCCAGCATTTT,CASSVTGQGYQPQHF
TRBJ2-1,TRBD2,NA,17,TRBV5-4,TGTGCCAGCAGTCAATCCCCAACTAGCGGCCAATACAATGAGCAGTTCTTC,CASSQSPTSGQYNEQFF
TRBJ2-7,TRBD1,NA,16,TRBV18,TGTGCCAGCTCACGACCGGGACAGGGGGTAAGCTACGAGCAGTACTTC,CASSRPGQGVSYEQYF
TRBJ1-5,TRBD1,NA,13,TRBV29-1,TGCAGCGTTCGACAGGGGATGAATCAGCCCCAGCATTTT,CSVRQGMNQPQHF
TRBJ2-4,NA,NA,17,TRBV7-2,TGTGCCAGCAGCTTAGCCCCTTTATTGTTAGCCAAAAACATTCAGTACTTC,CASSLAPLLLAKNIQYF
TRBJ2-1,TRBD2,NA,13,TRBV2,TGTGCCAGCAGCTTGCGGGAGATCAATGAGCAGTTCTTC,CASSLREINEQFF
TRBJ2-1,TRBD1,NA,12,TRBV2,TGTGCCAGCAATGAAGGGGGCCATGAGCAGTTCTTC,CASNEGGHEQFF
TRBJ2-1,NA,NA,15,TRBV4-3,TGCGCCAGCAGCCTAGAAGGGTCAGGGAGGCATGAGCAGTTCTTC,CASSLEGSGRHEQFF
TRBJ2-7,NA,NA,13,TRBV5-3,TGTGCCAGCAGCTTGGAGGGGAGAGGGGAGCAGTACTTC,CASSLEGRGEQYF
TRBJ2-6,NA,once,16,TRBV30,TGTGCCTGGAATAGGATCTGGTCCTCTGGGGCCAACGTCCTGACTTTC,CAWNRIWSSGANVLTF